Listed here are 25 T cell receptor beta chains from one sample, sequenced in a study of CD8 T cells in ankylosing spondylitis. Study-level points and caveats: There was a TCR beta motif, made of eight highly homologous variants, that appeared characteristic of ankylosing spondylitis blood.

For these receptors, no antigen is known. TCRdb re-called the 5' RACE reads with MiXCR, one entry per CDR3 protein. The table lists about 500,000 distinct CDR3 sequences, about 5.4% of them singletons. Sample: blood, either unsorted or a sorted T cell fraction (not recorded which). The source is a male donor with ankylosing spondylitis.

This clonotype has at least ten counts. The rearrangement links TRBV5-1 to TRBJ2-2, with TRBD2 identical over 8 bases. This CDR3 region has 16 residues. J lost 0 bases, V lost 0 bases, and 1 base had no gene match. Germline-derived CDR1 and CDR2 are SGHRS and YFSETQ. The CDR3 region is CASSLERGTNTGELFF. The CDR3 DNA follows: TGCGCCAGCAGCTTGGAGCGGGGGACGAACACCGGGGAGCTGTTTTTT.

This clonotype has ten or more counts. The gene calls are TRBV6-5 and TRBJ1-1, with D unclear. The CDR3 spans 16 residues. The ends were cut back, 0 bases at V and 4 bases at J, with 15 bases in the middle. Germline CDR1 and CDR2: MNHEY and SVGAGI. CDR3 in DNA: TGTGCCAGCAGTTACTCGTCCCCAGGAGAAGGCACTGAAGCTTTCTTT. It is translated as CASSYSSPGEGTEAFF.

V usage is TRBV27 and J usage is TRBJ2-1, with D possibly TRBD1 on 6 matching bases. Germline V lookup: CDR1 MNHEY, CDR2 SMNVEV (reference sequence). The CDR3 sequence is 17 residues long. The ends were cut back, 5 bases at V and 1 base at J, with 18 bases in the middle. In DNA, the CDR3 is TGTGCCAGCAGTAATCCTACAGGGAGAAGATCCTACAATGAGCAGTTCTTC. Amino acid sequence: CASSNPTGRRSYNEQFF.

This clonotype was detected many times. This chain joins TRBV7-2 and TRBJ2-5; TRBD1 agrees at 8 bases. The CDR3 loop spans 15 amino acids. Germline CDR1 SGHTA, CDR2 FQGNSA. Unmatched junction bases numbered 7, after V lost 4 bases and J lost 3 bases. CDR3 DNA: TGTGCCAGCAGCTCCCGACAGGGGCAGGAAGAGACCCAGTACTTC. Translating it yields CASSSRQGQEETQYF.

This chain links TRBV28 with TRBJ2-7, with TRBD2 as a possible D gene (6 bases). Trimming removed 4 bases at V and 3 bases at J, with 16 bases between. This CDR3 contains 15 residues. CDR1 and CDR2 (germline): MDHEN, SYDVKM. This chain's CDR3 is CASSSPTRMDYEQYF. CDR3 nucleotides: TGTGCCAGCAGTTCCCCGACTAGGATGGACTACGAGCAGTACTTC.

This clonotype was counted at least ten times. The CDR3 region is CASSWGSANTGELFF. The CDR3 bases are TGCGCCAGCAGCTGGGGGAGCGCGAACACCGGGGAGCTGTTTTTT. The rearrangement uses TRBV5-1 and TRBJ2-2; D may be TRBD1 or TRBD2 (5 bases each). V lost 3 bases to trimming and J lost 0 bases, with 9 bases between them. The CDR3 is made up of 15 amino acids. The germline V gene has CDR1 SGHRS and CDR2 YFSETQ.

The table lists this clonotype with many counts. The chain couples TRBV20-1 to TRBJ1-6; D is possibly TRBD1 (5 bases). The CDR3 is made up of 11 amino acids. Trimming stripped 4 bases from V and 7 bases from J, with 5 bases between. Germline assignment: CDR1 DFQATT and CDR2 SNEGSKA (reference sequence). As DNA, the CDR3 is TGCAGTGCTACAGGGAATTCACCCCTCCACTTT. Protein sequence: CSATGNSPLHF.

Many counts were recorded for this clonotype. V is TRBV12-3 or TRBV12-4 and J is TRBJ1-4, with D possibly being TRBD1 (5 bases). V dropped 3 bases and J dropped 6 bases, with 14 bases sitting between them. CDR3 length: 15 residues. This chain's CDR3 is CASSFFQGGDEKLFF. The CDR3 DNA reads as TGTGCCAGCAGTTTCTTTCAGGGAGGGGATGAAAAACTGTTTTTT.

This clonotype occurred many times. The CDR3 coding sequence is TGCAGCGTTCTGGACAGGGTGGGCTATGGCTACACCTTC. This translates into CSVLDRVGYGYTF. The rearrangement uses TRBV29-1 and TRBJ1-2, with 8 bases aligning to TRBD1. With 5 bases clipped from V and 4 bases from J, the junction kept 6 bases outside the gene matches. Germline lookup yields CDR1 SQVTM and CDR2 ANQGSEA. The CDR3 runs 13 residues.

This clonotype was counted ten times or more. The chain couples TRBV10-1 to TRBJ2-5; D is possibly TRBD2 (6 bases). The CDR3 runs 16 residues. The germline gives CDR1 WNHNN, CDR2 SYGVQD (reference sequence). V dropped 6 bases and J dropped 4 bases, with 21 bases sitting between them. CDR3 amino acids: CASRGISEGWRETQYF. CDR3 sequence (DNA): TGCGCCAGCAGGGGGATATCGGAGGGCTGGAGAGAGACCCAGTACTTC.

This clonotype was counted at least ten times. V usage is TRBV7-2 and J usage is TRBJ2-5; 12 positions match TRBD1. Germline CDR1 SGHTA, CDR2 FQGNSA. The junction had 1 base not matched to a gene; V was cut back by 4 bases and J by 4 bases. The CDR3 covers 14 residues. In DNA, the CDR3 is TGTGCCAGCAGCTGGGACAGGGGGCGAGAGACCCAGTACTTC. Translated, it gives CASSWDRGRETQYF.

This clonotype has ten or more counts. The chain links TRBV7-2 to TRBJ2-7; the D gene is possibly TRBD1 (5 bases). Germline V gene sequence: CDR1 SGHTA, CDR2 FQGNSA. CDR3 size: 14 residues. V lost 7 bases and J lost 2, with 15 bases in between. CDR3 protein: CASTPTAQTYEQYF. DNA of the CDR3: TGTGCCAGCACCCCGACAGCCCAAACCTACGAGCAGTACTTC. Supplemented by reference TRBV7-2 and TRBJ2-7, the full variable domain reads GAGVSQSPSNKVTEKGKDVELRCDPISGHTALYWYRQSLGQGLEFLIYFQGNSAPDKSGLPSDRFSAERTGGSVSTLTIQRTQQEDSAVYLCASTPTAQTYEQYFGPGTRLTVT.

This clonotype came up many times. The genes are TRBV28 and TRBJ1-2; 8 bases line up with TRBD1. The CDR3 has 13 residues. The germline V gene encodes CDR1 MDHEN and CDR2 SYDVKM. Germline trimming cut 9 bases from V and 2 bases from J; bases unmatched to any gene: 5. The CDR3 is CASCRGLNYGYTF. The CDR3 nucleotides are TGTGCCAGTTGCAGGGGGCTAAACTATGGCTACACCTTC.

This clonotype has ten or more counts. The rearrangement joins TRBV5-6 to TRBJ2-2, with 9 bases lining up with TRBD1. Germline trimming cut 0 bases from V and 3 bases from J; bases unmatched to any gene: 3. The CDR3 extends over 16 amino acids. The germline CDR1 and CDR2 sequences are SGHDT and YYEEEE. This chain's CDR3 is CASSLDRGRDTGELFF. Here the CDR3 DNA reads TGTGCCAGCAGCTTGGACAGGGGGCGGGACACCGGGGAGCTGTTTTTT.

There are many counts of this clonotype. The chain joins TRBV5-8 to TRBJ2-7; 10 nucleotides align to TRBD1. With V trimmed by 1 base and J by 2 bases, 3 bases remained unmatched. The CDR3 contains 15 residues. Germline loops: CDR1 SGHTS, CDR2 YDEGEE. CDR3 sequence (DNA): TGTGCCAGCAGCTTGCCGGGACAGGGGACCTACGAGCAGTACTTC. Amino acids: CASSLPGQGTYEQYF.

This clonotype appeared many times. The chain links TRBV5-1 to TRBJ2-7; 7 bases agree with TRBD1. CDR1 and CDR2 (germline): SGHRS, YFSETQ. V dropped 4 bases and J dropped 3; count of bases not matched to a gene: 1. This CDR3 has 12 residues. The CDR3 loop reads CASSRDSYEQYF. In nucleotides, the CDR3 is TGCGCCAGCAGCCGGGACAGCTACGAGCAGTACTTC.

The chain is built from TRBV7-2 and TRBJ1-4; TRBD1 is a possible D gene (6 bases). CDR3 length equals 16 residues. Per the germline V gene, CDR1 is SGHTA and CDR2 is FQGNSA. The V end was cut by 0 bases, the J end by 6 bases, with 14 bases between. This chain's CDR3 is CASSLARQALHEKLFF. For the CDR3, the DNA is TGTGCCAGCAGCTTAGCGAGACAGGCCCTACATGAAAAACTGTTTTTT.

This clonotype was counted many times. V and J are TRBV4-2 and TRBJ1-5; D gene uncertain. CDR3 size: 15 residues. Between the trimmed V and J ends, which lost 0 bases and 4 bases, there was a span of 10 bases. Per the germline V gene, CDR1 is LGHNA and CDR2 is YNFKEQ. CDR3 bases: TGTGCCAGCAGCCAAGATTGGGTGGAGAATCAGCCCCAGCATTTT. This sequence encodes CASSQDWVENQPQHF.

This clonotype has ten or more counts. The rearrangement links TRBV5-1 to TRBJ1-1; 12 nucleotides align to TRBD1. This CDR3 has 16 residues. The germline V gene has CDR1 SGHRS and CDR2 YFSETQ. V lost 0 bases and J lost 3; bases outside the gene matches: 3. In DNA, the CDR3 is TGCGCCAGCAGCTTGGTAGGGACAGGGGGCCACACTGAAGCTTTCTTT. Translating it yields CASSLVGTGGHTEAFF.

V and J are TRBV4-2 and TRBJ1-1; a possible D gene is TRBD1 (5 bases). The ends were cut back, 5 bases at V and 9 bases at J, with 25 bases in the middle. CDR3 length equals 16 residues. The germline gives CDR1 LGHNA, CDR2 YNFKEQ. The CDR3 DNA sequence: TGTGCCAGCAGCTTGGGGCAGCGAGAGACCAACCGACAAGCTTTCTTT. Its translation is CASSLGQRETNRQAFF.

The chain is built from TRBV6-2 or TRBV6-3 and TRBJ2-4, with 7 bases that match TRBD1. Germline V gene data show CDR1 as MNHEY and CDR2 as SVGEGT. The ends lost 8 bases at V and 4 bases at J; junction bases unmatched: 20. CDR3 length: 18 residues. The CDR3 protein is CASCRAGTAGTLKNIQYF. DNA for the CDR3: TGTGCCAGCTGCCGAGCCGGGACAGCTGGGACCCTTAAAAACATTCAGTACTTC.

This clonotype showed up many times. J is TRBJ1-1 and V is TRBV4-2, with D possibly being TRBD1 (6 bases). The CDR3 runs to 14 residues. The germline gives CDR1 LGHNA, CDR2 YNFKEQ. The V end lost 0 bases, the J end lost 10 bases, and 15 bases lay between the germline ends. The CDR3 nucleotides read TGTGCCAGCAGCCAAGATAAGGGGGGGTTCGTAGCTTTCTTT. Protein product: CASSQDKGGFVAFF.

This clonotype has a count of ten or more. The J gene is TRBJ2-1, the V gene TRBV7-8; 11 positions agree with TRBD2. J was trimmed by 6 bases and V by 5 bases; bases with no gene match: 9. The CDR3 is 16 amino acids. Germline CDR1 and CDR2: SGHVS and FQNEAQ. The CDR3 sequence is CASSVRLAGTTNEQFF. CDR3 DNA: TGTGCCAGCAGCGTTCGACTAGCGGGAACGACCAATGAGCAGTTCTTC.

This clonotype appeared many times. This rearrangement joins TRBV27 to TRBJ2-3, with D uncertain. CDR3 length: 12 amino acids. CDR1 and CDR2 from the germline V gene are MNHEY and SMNVEV (reference sequence). Trimming took 5 bases from V and 9 from J, leaving 12 bases between them. CDR3 in amino acids: CASSASGWTQYF. The CDR3 DNA follows: TGTGCCAGCAGTGCCTCAGGATGGACGCAGTATTTT.

This clonotype has at least ten counts. The J gene is TRBJ2-5, the V gene TRBV10-3; D gene uncertain. Germline CDR1 is ENHRY and CDR2 is SYGVKD. V dropped 0 bases and J dropped 1 base, with 3 bases sitting between them. The length of the CDR3 is 13 residues. The CDR3: CAISESSQETQYF. CDR3 sequence (DNA): TGTGCCATCAGTGAGTCCTCCCAAGAGACCCAGTACTTC.